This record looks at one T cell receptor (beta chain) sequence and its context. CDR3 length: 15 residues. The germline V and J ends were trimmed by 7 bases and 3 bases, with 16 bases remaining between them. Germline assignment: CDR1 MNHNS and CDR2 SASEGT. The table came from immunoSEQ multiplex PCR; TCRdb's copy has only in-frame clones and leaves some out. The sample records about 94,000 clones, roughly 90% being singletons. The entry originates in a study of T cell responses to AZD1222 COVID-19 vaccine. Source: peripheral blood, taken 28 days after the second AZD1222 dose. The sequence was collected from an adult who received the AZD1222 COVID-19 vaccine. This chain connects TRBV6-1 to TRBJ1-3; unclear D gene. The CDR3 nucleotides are TGTGCCAGCAAAAACAGCCGAAGAGATGGAAACACCATATATTTT. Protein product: CASKNSRRDGNTIYF.